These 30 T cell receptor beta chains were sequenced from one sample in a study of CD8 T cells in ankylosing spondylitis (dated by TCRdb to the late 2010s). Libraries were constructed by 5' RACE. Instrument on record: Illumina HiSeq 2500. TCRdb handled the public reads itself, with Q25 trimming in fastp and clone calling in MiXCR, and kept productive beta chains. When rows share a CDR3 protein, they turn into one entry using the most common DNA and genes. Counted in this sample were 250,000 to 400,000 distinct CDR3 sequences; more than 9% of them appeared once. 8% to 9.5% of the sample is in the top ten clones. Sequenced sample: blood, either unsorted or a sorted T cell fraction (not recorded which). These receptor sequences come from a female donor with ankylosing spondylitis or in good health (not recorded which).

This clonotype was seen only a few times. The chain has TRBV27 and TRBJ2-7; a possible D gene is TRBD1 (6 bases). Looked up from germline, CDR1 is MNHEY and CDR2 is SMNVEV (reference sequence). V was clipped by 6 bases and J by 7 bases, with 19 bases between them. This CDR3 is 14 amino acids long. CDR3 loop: CASRSRQASGEQYF. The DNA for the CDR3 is TGTGCCAGCAGAAGCCGACAGGCCTCGGGGGAGCAGTACTTC.

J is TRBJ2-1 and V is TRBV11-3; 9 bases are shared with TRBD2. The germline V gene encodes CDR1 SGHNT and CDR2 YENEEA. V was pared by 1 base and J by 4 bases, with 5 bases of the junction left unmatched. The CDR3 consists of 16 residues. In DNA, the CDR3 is TGTGCCAGCAGCTTAGCCGGGACTAGCTCTTACAATGAGCAGTTCTTC. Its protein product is CASSLAGTSSYNEQFF.

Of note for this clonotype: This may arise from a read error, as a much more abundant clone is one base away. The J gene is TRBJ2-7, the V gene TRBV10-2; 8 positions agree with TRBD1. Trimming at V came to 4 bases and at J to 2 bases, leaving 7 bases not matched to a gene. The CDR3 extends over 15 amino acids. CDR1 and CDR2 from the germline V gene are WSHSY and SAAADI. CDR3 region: CASSVSNRGAYEQYF. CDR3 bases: TGCGCCAGCAGTGTGTCGAACAGGGGGGCCTACGAGCAGTACTTC.

In nucleotides, the CDR3 is TGTGCCAGTAGAACGACAGAAACTAACTATGGCTACACCTTC. This translates into CASRTTETNYGYTF. The chain couples TRBV19 to TRBJ1-2, with D perhaps matching TRBD1 (5 bases). This CDR3 has 14 amino acids. Trimming pared 6 bases from V and 0 bases from J, leaving 11 bases between. Germline CDR1 LNHDA, CDR2 SQIVND (reference sequence).

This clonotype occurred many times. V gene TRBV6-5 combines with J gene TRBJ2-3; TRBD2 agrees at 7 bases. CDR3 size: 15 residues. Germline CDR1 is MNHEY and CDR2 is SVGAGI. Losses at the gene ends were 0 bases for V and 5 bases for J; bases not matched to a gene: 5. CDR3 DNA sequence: TGTGCCAGCAGTTACTCGGCAGGGAGGGGAGATACGCAGTATTTT. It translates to CASSYSAGRGDTQYF.

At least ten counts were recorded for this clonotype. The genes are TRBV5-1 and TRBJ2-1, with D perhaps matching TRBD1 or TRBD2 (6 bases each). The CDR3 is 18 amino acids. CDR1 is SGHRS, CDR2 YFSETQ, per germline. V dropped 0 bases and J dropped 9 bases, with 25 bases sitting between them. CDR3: CASSLDRSMRGGTGEQFF. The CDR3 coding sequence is TGCGCCAGCAGCTTGGACAGATCTATGCGAGGGGGGACGGGTGAGCAGTTCTTC. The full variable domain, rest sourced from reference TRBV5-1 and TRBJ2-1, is KAGVTQTPRYLIKTRGQQVTLSCSPISGHRSVSWYQQTPGQGLQFLFEYFSETQRNKGNFPGRFSGRQFSNSRSEMNVSTLELGDSALYLCASSLDRSMRGGTGEQFFGPGTRLTVL.

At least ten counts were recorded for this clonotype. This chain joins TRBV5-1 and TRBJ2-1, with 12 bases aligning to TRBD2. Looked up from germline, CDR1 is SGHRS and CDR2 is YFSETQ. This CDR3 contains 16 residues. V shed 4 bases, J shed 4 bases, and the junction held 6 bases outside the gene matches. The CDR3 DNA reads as TGCGCCAGCAGCACGATGACTAGCGGGGGATACAATGAGCAGTTCTTC. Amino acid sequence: CASSTMTSGGYNEQFF.

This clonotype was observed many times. The CDR3 DNA follows: TGCAGCGTTAGCGGGGGGGCGATTGGAGAGACCCAGTACTTC. Protein sequence: CSVSGGAIGETQYF. This rearrangement joins TRBV29-1 to TRBJ2-5; 10 bases are shared with TRBD2. Germline V gene sequence: CDR1 SQVTM, CDR2 ANQGSEA. This CDR3 contains 14 residues. The ends lost 5 bases at V and 4 bases at J; junction bases unmatched: 7.

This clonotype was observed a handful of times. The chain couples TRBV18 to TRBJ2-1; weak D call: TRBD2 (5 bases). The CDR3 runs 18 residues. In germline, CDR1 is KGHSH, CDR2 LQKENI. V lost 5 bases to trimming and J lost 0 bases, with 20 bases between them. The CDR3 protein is CASSSLAALGSSYNEQFF. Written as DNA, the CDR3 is TGTGCCAGCTCATCCTTGGCGGCCTTGGGGAGCTCCTACAATGAGCAGTTCTTC. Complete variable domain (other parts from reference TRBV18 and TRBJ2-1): NAGVMQNPRHLVRRRGQEARLRCSPMKGHSHVYWYRQLPEEGLKFMVYLQKENIIDESGMPKERFSAEFPKEGPSILRIQQVVRGDSAAYFCASSSLAALGSSYNEQFFGPGTRLTVL.

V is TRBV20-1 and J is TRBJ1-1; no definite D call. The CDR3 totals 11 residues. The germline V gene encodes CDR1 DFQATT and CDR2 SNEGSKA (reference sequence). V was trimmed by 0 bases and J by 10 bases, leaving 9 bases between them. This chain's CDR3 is CSAREPPLAFF. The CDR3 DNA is TGCAGTGCTAGAGAGCCCCCTTTAGCTTTCTTT.

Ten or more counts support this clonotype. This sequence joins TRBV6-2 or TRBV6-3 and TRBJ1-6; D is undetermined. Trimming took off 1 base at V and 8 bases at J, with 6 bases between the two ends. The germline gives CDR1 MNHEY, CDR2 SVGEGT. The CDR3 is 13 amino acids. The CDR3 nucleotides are TGTGCCAGCAGTTACTTGATGGATTCACCCCTCCACTTT. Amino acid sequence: CASSYLMDSPLHF.

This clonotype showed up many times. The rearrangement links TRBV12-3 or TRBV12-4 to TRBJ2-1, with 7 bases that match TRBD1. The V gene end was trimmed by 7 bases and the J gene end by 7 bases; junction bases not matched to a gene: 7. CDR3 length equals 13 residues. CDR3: CASNPSTGNEQFF. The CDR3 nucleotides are TGTGCCAGCAACCCCTCGACAGGGAATGAGCAGTTCTTC.

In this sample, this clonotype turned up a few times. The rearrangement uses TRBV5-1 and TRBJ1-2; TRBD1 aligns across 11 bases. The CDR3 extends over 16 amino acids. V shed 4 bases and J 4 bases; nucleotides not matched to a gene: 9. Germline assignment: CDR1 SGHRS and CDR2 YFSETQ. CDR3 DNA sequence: TGCGCCAGCAGCGACGGGACAGGGGGACCTGGCTATGGCTACACCTTC. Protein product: CASSDGTGGPGYGYTF.

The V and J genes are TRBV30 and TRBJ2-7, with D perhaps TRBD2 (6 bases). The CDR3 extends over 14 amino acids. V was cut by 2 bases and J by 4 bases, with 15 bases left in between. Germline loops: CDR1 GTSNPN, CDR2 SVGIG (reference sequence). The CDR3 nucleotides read TGTGCCTGGAGTAGGGGCGGGGTTACGTACGAGCAGTACTTC. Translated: CAWSRGGVTYEQYF.

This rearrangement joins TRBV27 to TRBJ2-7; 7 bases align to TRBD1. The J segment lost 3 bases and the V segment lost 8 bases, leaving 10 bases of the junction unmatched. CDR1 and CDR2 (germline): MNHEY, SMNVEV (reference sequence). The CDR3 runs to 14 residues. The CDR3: CASCSGDSIYEQYF. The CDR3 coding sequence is TGTGCCAGCTGTTCAGGGGACAGTATCTACGAGCAGTACTTC.

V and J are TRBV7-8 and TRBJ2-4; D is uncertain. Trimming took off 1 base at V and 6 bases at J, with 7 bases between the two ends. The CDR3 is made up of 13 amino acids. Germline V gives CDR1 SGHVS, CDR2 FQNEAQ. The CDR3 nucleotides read TGTGCCAGCAGCTTAGGTGGATTAAACATTCAGTACTTC. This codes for CASSLGGLNIQYF. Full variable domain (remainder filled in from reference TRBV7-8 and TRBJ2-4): GAGVSQSPRYKVAKRGQDVALRCDPISGHVSLFWYQQALGQGPEFLTYFQNEAQLDKSGLPSDRFFAERPEGSVSTLKIQRTQQEDSAVYLCASSLGGLNIQYFGAGTRLSVL.

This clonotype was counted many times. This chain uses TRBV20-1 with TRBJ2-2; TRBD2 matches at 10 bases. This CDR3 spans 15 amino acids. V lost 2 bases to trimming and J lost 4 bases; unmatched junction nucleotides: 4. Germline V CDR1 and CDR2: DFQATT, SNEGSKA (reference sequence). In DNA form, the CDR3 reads TGCAGTGCTAGAAACCGGACTAGCGGCACCGGGGAGCTGTTTTTT. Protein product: CSARNRTSGTGELFF.

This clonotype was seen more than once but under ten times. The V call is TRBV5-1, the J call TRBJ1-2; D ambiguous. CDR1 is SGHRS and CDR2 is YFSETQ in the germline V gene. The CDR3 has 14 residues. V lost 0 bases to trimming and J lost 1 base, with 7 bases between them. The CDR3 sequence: CASSLVSNNYGYTF. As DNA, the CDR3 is TGCGCCAGCAGCTTGGTCAGTAATAACTATGGCTACACCTTC.

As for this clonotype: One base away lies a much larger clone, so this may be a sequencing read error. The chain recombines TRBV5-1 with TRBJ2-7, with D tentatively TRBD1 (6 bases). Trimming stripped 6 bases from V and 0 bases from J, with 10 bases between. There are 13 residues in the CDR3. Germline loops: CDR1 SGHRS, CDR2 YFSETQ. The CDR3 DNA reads TGCGCCAGCATGGACAGAAGCTCCTACGAGCAGTACTTC. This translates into CASMDRSSYEQYF.

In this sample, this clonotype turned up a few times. CDR3 region: CASSFEGTGGGKLFF. The CDR3 bases are TGTGCCAGCAGTTTTGAGGGGACAGGGGGAGGAAAACTGTTTTTT. V and J are TRBV27 and TRBJ1-4, with TRBD1 matching over 11 bases. Germline V gene lookup returns CDR1 MNHEY and CDR2 SMNVEV (reference sequence). The J segment lost 10 bases and the V segment lost 3 bases, leaving 7 bases of the junction unmatched. CDR3 size: 15 residues.

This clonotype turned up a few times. The DNA for the CDR3 is TGTGCCAGCAGGATGTCAGAAACCGGGGAGCTGTTTTTT. Amino acids: CASRMSETGELFF. The chain has TRBV2 and TRBJ2-2; D not certain. With 6 bases removed from V and 5 bases from J, the gap between germline ends came to 10 bases. This CDR3 is 13 amino acids long. Germline V gene sequence: CDR1 SNHLY, CDR2 FYNNEI.

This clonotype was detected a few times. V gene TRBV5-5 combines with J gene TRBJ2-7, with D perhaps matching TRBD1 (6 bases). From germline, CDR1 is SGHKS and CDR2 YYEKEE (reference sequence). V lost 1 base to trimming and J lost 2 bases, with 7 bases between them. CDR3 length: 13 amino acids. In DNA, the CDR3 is TGTGCCAGCAGCTTGTGGGGGCCCTACGAGCAGTACTTC. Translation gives CASSLWGPYEQYF.

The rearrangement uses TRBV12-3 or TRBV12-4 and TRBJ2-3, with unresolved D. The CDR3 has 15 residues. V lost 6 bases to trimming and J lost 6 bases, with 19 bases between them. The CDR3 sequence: CASRSGSSPSDTQYF. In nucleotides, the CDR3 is TGTGCCAGCAGATCCGGGTCCTCCCCCAGTGATACGCAGTATTTT.

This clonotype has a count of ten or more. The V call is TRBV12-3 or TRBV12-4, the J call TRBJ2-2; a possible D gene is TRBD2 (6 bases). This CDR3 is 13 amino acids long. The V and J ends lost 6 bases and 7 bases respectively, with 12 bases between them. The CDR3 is CASRTPGGGELFF. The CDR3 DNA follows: TGTGCCAGCAGAACCCCCGGGGGCGGGGAGCTGTTTTTT.

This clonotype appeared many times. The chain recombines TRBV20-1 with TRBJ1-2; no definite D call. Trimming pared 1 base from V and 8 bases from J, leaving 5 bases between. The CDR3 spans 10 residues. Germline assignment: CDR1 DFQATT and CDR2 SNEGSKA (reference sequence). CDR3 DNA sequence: TGCAGTGCTAGAGGAGACGGCTACACCTTC. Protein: CSARGDGYTF.

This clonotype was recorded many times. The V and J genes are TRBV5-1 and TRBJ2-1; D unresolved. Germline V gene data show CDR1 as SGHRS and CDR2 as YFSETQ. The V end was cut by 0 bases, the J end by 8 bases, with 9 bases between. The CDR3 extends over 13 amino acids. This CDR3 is CASSLAPSDEQFF. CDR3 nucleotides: TGCGCCAGCAGCTTGGCACCGTCGGATGAGCAGTTCTTC.

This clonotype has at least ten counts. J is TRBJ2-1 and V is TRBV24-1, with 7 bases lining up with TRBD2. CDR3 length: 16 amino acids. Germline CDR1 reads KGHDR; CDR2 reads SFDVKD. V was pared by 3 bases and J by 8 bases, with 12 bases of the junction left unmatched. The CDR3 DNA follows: TGTGCCACCAGTGATCTCAAAAGCGGGGCCGGAGATGAGCAGTTCTTC. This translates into CATSDLKSGAGDEQFF.

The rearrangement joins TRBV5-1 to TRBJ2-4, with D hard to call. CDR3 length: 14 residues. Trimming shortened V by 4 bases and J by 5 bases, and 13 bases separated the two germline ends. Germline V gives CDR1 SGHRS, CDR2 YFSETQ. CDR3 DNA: TGCGCCAGCAGCCTTGGCGGACGTGAAAACATTCAGTACTTC. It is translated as CASSLGGRENIQYF.

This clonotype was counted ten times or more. The CDR3 DNA follows: TGTGCCAGCAGCTTGCTGCAGGGGCGACCACCTAGCACAGATACGCAGTATTTT. This sequence encodes CASSLLQGRPPSTDTQYF. V gene TRBV7-3 combines with J gene TRBJ2-3; tentatively, D is TRBD1 (6 bases). Trimming removed 3 bases at V and 0 bases at J, with 19 bases between. Per the germline V gene, CDR1 is SGHTA and CDR2 is FQGTGA. CDR3 length: 18 residues. The full variable domain, rest sourced from reference TRBV7-3 and TRBJ2-3, is GAGVSQTPSNKVTEKGKYVELRCDPISGHTALYWYRQSLGQGPEFLIYFQGTGAADDSGLPNDRFFAVRPEGSVSTLKIQRTERGDSAVYLCASSLLQGRPPSTDTQYFGPGTRLTVL.

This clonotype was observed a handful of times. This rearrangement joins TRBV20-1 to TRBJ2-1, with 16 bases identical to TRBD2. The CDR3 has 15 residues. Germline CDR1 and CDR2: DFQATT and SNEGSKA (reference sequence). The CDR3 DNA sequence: TGCAGCCCCGGGACTAGCGGGGGGGCCTACAATGAGCAGTTCTTC. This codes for CSPGTSGGAYNEQFF.